This TCR beta chain was sequenced during a study of blood T cell repertoires in COVID-19. V was pared by 5 bases and J by 0 bases, with 13 bases between. The CDR3 runs to 15 residues. Germline V gene lookup returns CDR1 SGHRS and CDR2 YFSETQ. Sequencing was performed with immunoSEQ multiplex PCR; in TCRdb, only in-frame clones are kept and a portion is missing. The sample gives some 200,000 clones, approximately 80% of which show up once; more than 10% is in the top ten. The chain links TRBV5-1 to TRBJ2-3; a possible D gene is TRBD1 (6 bases). This clonotype originated in an elderly woman with COVID-19, enrolled during active disease. The sequenced sample was peripheral blood. CDR3 sequence (DNA): TGCGCCAGCAGGGACACAGGGAGTAGCACAGATACGCAGTATTTT. Translating gives CASRDTGSSTDTQYF.